The sample holds a few counts of the clone carrying this T cell receptor beta chain. The record originates from a study of blood T cells in healthy people across ages. Trimming left V 4 bases short and J 4 bases short, with 13 bases between. Germline CDR1 and CDR2: MNHNS and SASEGT. This CDR3 has 14 amino acids. Next came a second PCR, run for about 6 to 12 cycles, which used a sample-barcoded 5' primer along with a J-beta primer mix. TCRdb itself ran the 5' RACE reads through MiXCR, one entry per CDR3 protein. The data show 700,000 to 950,000 distinct CDR3 sequences, 43% seen once. The clonotype was recovered from a woman aged 55-69 years in good health. The chain couples TRBV6-1 to TRBJ1-2; maybe TRBD1 (6 bases). Sequencing was done on a sample of blood. CDR3 loop: CASSGGDTAYGYTF. CDR3 DNA sequence: TGTGCCAGCAGTGGCGGGGACACCGCCTATGGCTACACCTTC.